This note documents a single T cell receptor beta chain sequence. The antigen it recognizes is unknown. There are no base qualities to consult, and no much larger clone falls within one base. This sample was taken from a study of cytomegalovirus exposure and HLA in healthy donors (dated by TCRdb to about 2017). Describing the broader study: In an earlier analysis of approximately 500 of the donors, around 300 Gb of sequence data and some 100 million unique TCR beta sequences from roughly 190 million T cells were reported. A later genetic analysis took genome-wide SNP genotypes for 398 of the 666 donors and used that subset as a discovery cohort. To predict cytomegalovirus infection status, the study brought together high-throughput TCR immunosequencing, statistical association of individual TCRs with disease status, and machine learning. HLA typing covered class I and class II loci at four-digit resolution. Roughly 310 gigabases of sequencing data and approximately 85 million unique TCR sequences were included in an early release covering around 650 HLA-typed donors. Rather than using new phenotypic data, the later analysis identified candidate immune exposures from TCR beta sequences and from how often those sequences occurred across donors. The T cell repertoires of around 730 subjects were profiled by immunosequencing and related to cytomegalovirus serostatus. Along with the roughly 670-subject first cohort, a separate validation cohort of over 90 different subjects was used. The study aimed to test whether cataloging public T cell receptors could reveal signatures of past pathogen exposure. An earlier analysis of approximately 630 of the donors applied high-throughput TCR beta sequencing to assess whether each TCR beta V gene segment acted as functional or pseudogenic. Donor age, sex, ethnicity and CMV serostatus were collected together with the repertoire data. The number of donors typed differed by locus, with roughly 629-640 for A, B, C, DRB1 and DQB1, over 500 for DQA1, 600 to 610 for DPA1, and 472 for DPB1. Of the roughly 400 genotyped donors, over 80% were placed in the genetic ancestry cluster associated with self-reported Caucasian donors. Across about 380 genotyped donors of the cohort, an average of approximately 240,000 unique TCR beta nucleotide sequences per donor were sequenced, and 15% to 20% of those sequences were non-productive. Roughly five DR-DQ haplotypes were handled as single units for association and clustering, since linkage in the cohort was strong. All discovery cohort repertoires had been generated on a single sequencing platform. A later analysis re-analyzed previously published TCR beta repertoires from approximately 700 donors and added high-resolution HLA genotyping to study TCR occurrence patterns. The research as a whole found: A total of roughly 160 TCR beta chains were listed by the study as associated with cytomegalovirus. In this cohort, only TCR beta chains were sequenced, and detectable features were limited by the absence of alpha or paired-chain data. According to a later analysis, parvovirus B19, influenza, CMV and Epstein-Barr virus appeared linked to several top co-occurrence clusters. Over 15 rarely observed V segments, including chromosome 9 orphons, were excluded from the earlier analysis of a few hundred of the donors because counts were too low. In a later analysis, TCR association rates were found to vary across HLA loci, with the most associated TCRs seen for DRB1 alleles and the fewest for HLA-C alleles. Most TCR sequences were observed very rarely across donors, whereas some public TCRs were present in many individuals. In a later genetic analysis, fewer N-insertions in productive TCRs were reported among donors in an Asian-associated ancestry cluster than the approximately 670-donor mean. Because some donors lacked HLA typing at each locus, the association tests relied only on the typed subset. A group of highly shared sequence variants was considered likely to be a technical artifact of the sequencing pipeline. Linkage disequilibrium might explain the correlated functional status among segregating V segments, but an unknown experimental factor could not be ruled out. Presence/absence analyses assumed roughly uniform sequencing depth across donors, an assumption that may not hold. In a later genetic analysis, a missense DCLRE1C variant was associated with V-gene and J-gene trimming of TCR beta chains, and the association was replicated in an independent cohort. It was suggested by the authors that the approach could potentially be generalized to other disease states and immunological phenotypes. Broadly in line with IMGT annotations, most TCR beta V segments showed up in productive rearrangements about 87% or about 30% of the time in an earlier analysis of several hundred of the donors. Some IMGT-functional V segments, including TRBV6-2 and TRBV6-3, could not be distinguished by the 87-base-pair reads and were therefore excluded. A further reported finding was that TCR beta sequences accurately predicted the HLA-A and HLA-B alleles for most subjects in the first cohort. The only immune exposure information available for the cohort was CMV serostatus. In a later analysis, 16,951 TCR beta sequences were associated with specific HLA alleles at a false discovery rate of 0.05. In a later analysis, HLA-associated TCR beta chains were found to be more clonally expanded and to have lower generation probabilities than equally common non-associated chains. In vitro tests confirmed that a few of the cytomegalovirus-associated TCR beta chains recognize cytomegalovirus antigens. A later analysis found that most CMV-associated TCR beta chains appeared HLA-restricted, with HLA associations seemingly driven largely by CMV exposure. In both the original and validation cohorts, the classifier was reported to diagnose cytomegalovirus status with high specificity and sensitivity. Strong co-occurrence of HLA alleles, especially DR and DQ, made assigning TCR associations to individual alleles difficult.

The cohort consisted of approximately 670 healthy bone marrow donors. All cohort members were sampled while nominally healthy, although unrecorded immune exposures were likely present. The donor was CMV seropositive and was included in the group of around 300 seropositive cohort members. A peripheral blood sample was provided by each donor, and peripheral blood mononuclear cells were used for TCR beta sequencing. The Qiagen DNeasy Blood Extraction Kit was used to extract genomic DNA from the blood cell samples. Library preparation was by the immunoSEQ multiplex PCR assay. For the multiplex PCR, a mixture combining 60 forward primers for TCR Vbeta segments and 13 reverse primers for TCR Jbeta segments was used. The CDR3 region of rearranged TCR beta genes was amplified from genomic DNA by a multiplex PCR assay. The Illumina HiSeq System was used to sequence the amplified TCR beta libraries as 87-base-pair reads. In the authors' own workflow: A later analysis counted tens of millions of unique TCR beta chains across the 666 repertoires, and around 9.9 million of these chains were shared by at least two donors. A nearest-neighbor algorithm error-corrected the raw reads and collapsed the reads into unique sequences, merging closely related sequences to remove PCR and sequencing errors. To assign V, D and J gene segments, CDR3 sequences were aligned to IMGT reference sequences. For a sequence to be retained, a match of at least six nucleotides was required to both a V gene segment and a J gene segment. Rearrangements were called productive when the CDR3 lacked stop codons and stayed in frame with V and J; all others were non-productive. CDR3 was defined by IMGT convention, running from the second conserved V-encoded cysteine to the conserved J-encoded phenylalanine. Sequences without an unambiguous match to a single V gene segment were excluded from the earlier analysis of several hundred of the donors. In an earlier analysis of approximately 590 of the donors, V segments were called functional above 56.7% productive rearrangements and were called segregating when the between-donor standard deviation exceeded 5%. A statistical classification framework was built for diagnosing cytomegalovirus status from the catalog of TCR beta chain sequences. V and J gene assignment, in a later analysis, came from comparing TCR nucleotide sequences with IMGT/GENE-DB human TR gene sequences. A later analysis assigned CDR3 sequences and most-parsimonious VDJ recombination scenarios with the TCRdist pipeline. In a later analysis, each TCR beta chain was defined by its CDR3 amino acid sequence together with its V-gene family, and reads lacking a unique V-gene family were excluded. A later analysis removed 592 highly shared, low-generation-probability nucleotide sequences to deal with suspected cross-contamination and a sequencing artifact. In a later analysis, a clonal expansion index for each public chain was calculated from normalized within-repertoire ranks of inferred template counts. A later analysis computed generation probabilities with a VDJ recombination model fitted to out-of-frame rearrangements, and checked the results against IGoR. In a later analysis, TCR-TCR, TCR-HLA and TCR-CMV co-occurrence was scored with hypergeometric tests, and a repertoire-size bias correction was applied to TCR pairs. To estimate false discovery rates, a later analysis permuted the HLA or CMV assignments 20 times. A later analysis grouped co-occurring TCRs with DBSCAN, adding TCRdist sequence similarity when clustering within HLA-allele-positive subsets. Co-occurrence clustering excluded repertoires with fewer than 30,000 or more than 120,000 public chains, plus five with anomalous nucleotide sharing. The immuneACCESS repertoire file appears here via TCRdb, limited to in-frame rearrangements. These files lack a portion of the clones; in checked studies, under half of the deficit traces to unresolved V genes, and the cause of the others is not known. V, J and clone size reflect that table, while D and trimming were determined from the DNA. For this sample the table gives about 210,000 clones, of which about 76% were detected only once. The biggest ten clones account for approximately 0.4% of the sample.

Its CDR3 holds 15 amino acids, cysteine through phenylalanine. Here the CDR3 DNA is all that survives: 45 bases in frame from base 1. The V end loses 2 bases and the J end loses 1 base, and a stretch of 11 bases separates them. CDR1 is given as SEHNR and CDR2 as FQNEAQ, both from the germline V gene (reference sequence). Recombination joined TRBV7-9 with TRBJ1-1; no confident D gene assignment can be made. Sequencing was done on a sample of PBMCs. The clonotype was recovered from a male donor in good health and CMV-seropositive. The CDR3 region reads CASSLLLGRNTEAFF. Read as DNA, the sequence is TGTGCCAGCAGCTTACTTTTGGGCAGGAACACTGAAGCTTTCTTT. The reference TRBV7-9 and TRBJ1-1 proteins fill in what lies around the CDR3, so the full variable domain reads DTGVSQNPRHKITKRGQNVTFRCDPISEHNRLYWYRQTLGQGPEFLTYFQNEAQLEKSRLLSDRFSAERPKGSFSTLEIQRTEQGDSAMYLCASSLLLGRNTEAFFGQGTRLTVV.